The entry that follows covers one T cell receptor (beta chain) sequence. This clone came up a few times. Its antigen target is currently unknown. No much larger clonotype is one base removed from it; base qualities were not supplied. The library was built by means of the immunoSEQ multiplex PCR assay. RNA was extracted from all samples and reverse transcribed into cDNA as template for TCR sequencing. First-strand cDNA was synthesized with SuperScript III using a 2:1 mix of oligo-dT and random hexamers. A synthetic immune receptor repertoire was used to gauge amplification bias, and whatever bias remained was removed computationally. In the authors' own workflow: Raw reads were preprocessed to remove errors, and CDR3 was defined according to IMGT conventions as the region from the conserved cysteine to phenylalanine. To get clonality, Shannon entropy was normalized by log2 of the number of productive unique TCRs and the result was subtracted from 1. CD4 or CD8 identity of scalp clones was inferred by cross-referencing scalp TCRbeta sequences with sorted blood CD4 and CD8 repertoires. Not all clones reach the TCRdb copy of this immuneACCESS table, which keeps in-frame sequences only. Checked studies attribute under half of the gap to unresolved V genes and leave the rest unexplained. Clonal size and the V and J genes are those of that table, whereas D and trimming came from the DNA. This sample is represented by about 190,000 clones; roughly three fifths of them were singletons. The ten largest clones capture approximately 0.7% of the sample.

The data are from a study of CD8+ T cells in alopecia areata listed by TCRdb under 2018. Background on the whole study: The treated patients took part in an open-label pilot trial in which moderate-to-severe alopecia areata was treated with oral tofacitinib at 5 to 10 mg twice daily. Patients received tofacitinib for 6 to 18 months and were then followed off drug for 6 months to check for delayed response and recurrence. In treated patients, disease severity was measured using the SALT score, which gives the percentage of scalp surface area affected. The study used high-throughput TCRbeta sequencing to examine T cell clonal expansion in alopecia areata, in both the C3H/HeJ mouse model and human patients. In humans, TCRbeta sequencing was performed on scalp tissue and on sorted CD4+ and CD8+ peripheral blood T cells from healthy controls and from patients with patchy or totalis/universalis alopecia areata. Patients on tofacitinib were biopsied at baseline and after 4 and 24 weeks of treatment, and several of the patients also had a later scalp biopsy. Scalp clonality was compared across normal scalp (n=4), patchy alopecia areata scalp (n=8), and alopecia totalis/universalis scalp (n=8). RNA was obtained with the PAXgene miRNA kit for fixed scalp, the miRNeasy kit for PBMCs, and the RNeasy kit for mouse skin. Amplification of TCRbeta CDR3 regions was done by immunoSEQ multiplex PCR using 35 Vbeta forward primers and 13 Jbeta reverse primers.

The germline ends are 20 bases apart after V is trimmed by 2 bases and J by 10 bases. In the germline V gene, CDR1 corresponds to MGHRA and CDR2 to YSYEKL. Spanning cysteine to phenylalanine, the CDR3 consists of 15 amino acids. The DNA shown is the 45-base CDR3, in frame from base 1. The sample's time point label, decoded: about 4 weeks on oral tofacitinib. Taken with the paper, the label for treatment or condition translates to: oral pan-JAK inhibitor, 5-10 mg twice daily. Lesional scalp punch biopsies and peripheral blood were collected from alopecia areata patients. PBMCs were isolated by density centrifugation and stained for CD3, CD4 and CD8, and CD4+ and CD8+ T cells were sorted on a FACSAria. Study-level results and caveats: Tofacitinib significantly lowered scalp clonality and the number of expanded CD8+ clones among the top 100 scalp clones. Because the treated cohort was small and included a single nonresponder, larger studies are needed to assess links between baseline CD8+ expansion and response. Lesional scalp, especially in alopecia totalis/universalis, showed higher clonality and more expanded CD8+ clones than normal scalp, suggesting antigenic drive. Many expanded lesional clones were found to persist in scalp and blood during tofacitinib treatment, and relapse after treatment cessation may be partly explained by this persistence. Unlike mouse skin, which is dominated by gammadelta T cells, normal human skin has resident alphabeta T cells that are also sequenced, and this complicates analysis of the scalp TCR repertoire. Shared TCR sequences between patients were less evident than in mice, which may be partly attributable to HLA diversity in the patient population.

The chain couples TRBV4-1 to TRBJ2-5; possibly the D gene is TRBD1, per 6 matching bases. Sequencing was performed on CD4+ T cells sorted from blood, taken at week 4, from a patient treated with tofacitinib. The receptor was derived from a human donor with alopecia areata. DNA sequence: TGCGCCAGCAGCCAACCTAACAGGGAAATTGGGGGCCAGTACTTC. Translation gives CASSQPNREIGGQYF.